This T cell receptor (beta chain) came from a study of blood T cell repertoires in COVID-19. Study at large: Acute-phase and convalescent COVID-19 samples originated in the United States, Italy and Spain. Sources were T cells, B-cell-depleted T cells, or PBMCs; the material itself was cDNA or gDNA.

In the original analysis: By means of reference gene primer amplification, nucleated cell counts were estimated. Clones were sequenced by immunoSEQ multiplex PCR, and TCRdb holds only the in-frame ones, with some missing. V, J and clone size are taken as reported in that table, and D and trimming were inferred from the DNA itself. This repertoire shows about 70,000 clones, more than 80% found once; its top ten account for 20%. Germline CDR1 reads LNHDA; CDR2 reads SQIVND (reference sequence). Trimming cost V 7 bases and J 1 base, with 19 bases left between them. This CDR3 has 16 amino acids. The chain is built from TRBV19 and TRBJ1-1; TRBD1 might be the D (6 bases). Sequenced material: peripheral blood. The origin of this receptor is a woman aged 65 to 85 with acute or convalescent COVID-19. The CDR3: CASTQGAGAPNTEAFF. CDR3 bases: TGTGCCAGTACCCAAGGGGCAGGGGCGCCGAACACTGAAGCTTTCTTT.